Each of the 3 T cell receptor beta chains below was sequenced from the same sample in a study of a mutant IDH1 vaccine in newly diagnosed glioma. The time point here: week 5, during vaccination. Mutant IDH1 20-mer peptide, at 300 ug, made up each vaccine dose, with topical imiquimod. Using immunoSEQ multiplex PCR, the repertoire was profiled, and TCRdb retains in-frame clones only, with some absent. This table holds about 36,000 clones, around 81% found once. These receptors lack a known antigen. Specimen: PBMCs, collected from a glioma patient whose treatment included an IDH1 peptide vaccine. These receptors were taken from a man in his fifties with glioma.

V usage is TRBV5-4 and J usage is TRBJ2-3; 11 bases are shared with TRBD2. The length of the CDR3 is 17 residues. CDR1 SGHNT and CDR2 YYREEE come from the germline V gene (reference sequence). After removal of 3 bases from V and 6 bases from J, the junction contained 12 bases not matched to a gene. This CDR3 reads CASSYPLAGGRGDTQYF. CDR3 DNA: TGTGCCAGCAGCTACCCTTTAGCGGGAGGGAGAGGGGATACGCAGTATTTT.

The rearrangement uses TRBV10-3 and TRBJ1-4; 8 positions agree with TRBD1. The ends lost 3 bases at V and 7 bases at J; junction bases unmatched: 4. The CDR3 covers 14 residues. Germline assignment: CDR1 ENHRY and CDR2 SYGVKD. CDR3 bases: TGTGCCATCAGTGACCCAGACAGGGGTGAAAAACTGTTTTTT. Translating it yields CAISDPDRGEKLFF.

CDR3 nucleotide sequence: TGTGCCAGCTCACCAATGAACACTGAAGCTTTCTTT. It translates to CASSPMNTEAFF. This chain uses TRBV18 with TRBJ1-1; D gene ambiguous. Germline CDR1 is KGHSH and CDR2 is LQKENI. V was shortened by 2 bases and J by 0 bases, with 1 base between the two germline ends. The CDR3 has 12 amino acids.